This T cell receptor beta chain was recorded in a study of T cells in Graves' hyperthyroidism and ophthalmopathy. It was RNA transcripts that yielded the amplified TCR beta CDR3 regions. Using the HTBI primer set, a first-round RT-PCR was run on the TCR CDR3. TCRdb analysed the multiplex PCR reads with MiXCR anew, one entry per CDR3 protein. This sample has hundreds of thousands of distinct CDR3 sequences; about 15% occur once, and the top ten carry approximately 4.2%. With 5 bases removed from V and 2 bases from J, the gap between germline ends came to 7 bases. The CDR3 loop spans 14 amino acids. This clonotype was detected ten times or more.

The chain is built from TRBV12-3 or TRBV12-4 and TRBJ2-6; D unresolved. This sequence was found in a middle-aged woman with Graves' ophthalmopathy. Sequencing was done on a sample of blood. CDR3 sequence (DNA): TGTGCCAGCAGTGAGACGGCTGGGGCCAACGTCCTGACTTTC. As protein: CASSETAGANVLTF.